Each of the 5 T cell receptor beta chains below was sequenced from the same sample in a study of T cell responses to AZD1222 COVID-19 vaccine (dated by TCRdb to about 2021). Receptors were amplified or captured by the immunoSEQ multiplex PCR assay. This immuneACCESS table, as held by TCRdb, lists in-frame sequences with V and J called but not all clones. Of the missing ones, under half trace to an unresolved V gene in checked studies; the others have no known cause. The sample includes over 140,000 clones, with about nine tenths observed a single time. About 5% of the sample lies in the top ten. This specimen's time point label, per the study, means: baseline before first vaccination. This sample comprised peripheral blood, obtained on day 0 of AZD1222 vaccination. These TCRs come from an adult in good health.

This clone was detected only once. The gene calls are TRBV5-4 and TRBJ2-7; perhaps TRBD2 as D (7 bases). V dropped 2 bases and J dropped 3 bases, with 15 bases sitting between them. The CDR3 covers 15 residues. The germline V gene has CDR1 SGHNT and CDR2 YYREEE (reference sequence). The CDR3 is CASSFGRGQYYEQYF. The DNA for the CDR3 is TGTGCCAGCAGCTTCGGGCGGGGGCAATACTACGAGCAGTACTTC.

The chain links TRBV27 to TRBJ2-5; TRBD2 agrees at 7 bases. Germline assignment: CDR1 MNHEY and CDR2 SMNVEV (reference sequence). The junction had 8 bases not matched to a gene; V was cut back by 3 bases and J by 7 bases. This CDR3 spans 14 amino acids. In nucleotides, the CDR3 is TGTGCCAGCAGTTTTTCCAGCGGGGACGGGACCCAGTACTTC. It translates to CASSFSSGDGTQYF.

The V gene is TRBV5-4, the J gene TRBJ2-1; 7 positions match TRBD2. From germline, CDR1 is SGHNT and CDR2 YYREEE (reference sequence). J gave up 7 bases and V 2 bases, and 9 bases lay outside the gene matches. The CDR3 contains 15 residues. CDR3 sequence (DNA): TGTGCCAGCAGCTTTGGCGGGAGTAGGACGAATGAGCAGTTCTTC. Its translation: CASSFGGSRTNEQFF.

The chain has TRBV6-5 and TRBJ2-2; D may be TRBD1 or TRBD2 (5 bases each). Germline V gene data show CDR1 as MNHEY and CDR2 as SVGAGI. V was clipped by 8 bases and J by 4 bases, with 14 bases between them. The CDR3 is 14 amino acids. CDR3 coding DNA: TGTGCCAGCGGGGGATTTTTTCCCACCGGGGAGCTGTTTTTT. It yields the protein CASGGFFPTGELFF.

This chain links TRBV7-8 with TRBJ2-3, with D unresolved. Germline V gene lookup returns CDR1 SGHVS and CDR2 FQNEAQ. The CDR3 spans 14 residues. The V end was cut by 2 bases, the J end by 0 bases, with 6 bases between. CDR3 residues: CASSLIHSTDTQYF. CDR3 sequence (DNA): TGTGCCAGCAGCTTAATACATAGCACAGATACGCAGTATTTT.